The 23 T cell receptor beta chains below were found in one sample sequenced in a study of shared clonotypes between healthy human individuals. Profiling relied on immunoSEQ multiplex PCR, and the TCRdb table lists in-frame clones only, not all of them. The sample yields some 2,100,000 clones, more than 85% seen once. Positively selected for CCR7, the CD45RO-negative cells used as naive CD8 cells excluded terminally differentiated effector memory CD45RA+ cells. Sequences were obtained from naive CD8+ T cells from PBMCs. These receptors were taken from a man between 18 and 29 years old in good health. Some clones in this sample may be carry-over from other donors' samples.

V and J are TRBV2 and TRBJ1-2; 11 nucleotides match TRBD1. The CDR3 has 19 residues. Looked up from germline, CDR1 is SNHLY and CDR2 is FYNNEI. J was trimmed by 4 bases and V by 4 bases; bases with no gene match: 17. The CDR3 bases are TGTGCCAGCAGTGTCGCCCTGAGCACCGGGACAGGGGGTCCCTATGGCTACACCTTC. Its protein is CASSVALSTGTGGPYGYTF.

The chain links TRBV27 to TRBJ2-3; no definite D call. The CDR3 runs to 13 residues. Trimming took off 3 bases at V and 4 bases at J, with 8 bases between the two ends. Germline V gene data show CDR1 as MNHEY and CDR2 as SMNVEV (reference sequence). The CDR3 DNA sequence: TGTGCCAGCAGTTTTGTCCACCCAGATACGCAGTATTTT. It codes for CASSFVHPDTQYF.

This sequence joins TRBV5-6 and TRBJ2-5; tentative D call: TRBD1 (7 bases). CDR3 length: 15 residues. Trimming stripped 4 bases from V and 4 bases from J, with 17 bases between. The V gene's germline CDR1 is SGHDT and CDR2 YYEEEE. In nucleotides, the CDR3 is TGTGCCAGCAGCCCCGTGAGGGGGCGGGGAGAGACCCAGTACTTC. Its translation: CASSPVRGRGETQYF. The full variable domain, in which reference TRBV5-6 and TRBJ2-5 provide the parts outside the CDR3, is DAGVTQSPTHLIKTRGQQVTLRCSPKSGHDTVSWYQQALGQGPQFIFQYYEEEERQRGNFPDRFSGHQFPNYSSELNVNALLLGDSALYLCASSPVRGRGETQYFGPGTRLLVL.

The chain couples TRBV7-9 to TRBJ2-7; 9 bases map to TRBD1. Germline V lookup: CDR1 SEHNR, CDR2 FQNEAQ (reference sequence). CDR3 length: 15 residues. The junction had 6 bases not matched to a gene; V was cut back by 1 base and J by 5 bases. CDR3 nucleotide sequence: TGTGCCAGCAGCTTAGTGGGACAGGGAATCCACGAGCAGTACTTC. Translation gives CASSLVGQGIHEQYF.

CDR3 coding DNA: TGTGCCAGCAGTTTAACAGTCCAAGACAGCCCAAACACCGGGGAGCTGTTTTTT. The encoded protein is CASSLTVQDSPNTGELFF. This rearrangement joins TRBV28 to TRBJ2-2, with TRBD1 as a possible D gene (5 bases). Germline loops: CDR1 MDHEN, CDR2 SYDVKM. Deletions cut 2 bases from V and 2 bases from J, with 18 bases between. This CDR3 spans 18 amino acids.

Comments on this clone: Other DNA sequences in this specimen translate into the identical CDR3. The V and J genes are TRBV27 and TRBJ2-2; D ambiguous. V dropped 3 bases and J dropped 4 bases, with 6 bases sitting between them. CDR3 length: 13 residues. Germline CDR1 MNHEY, CDR2 SMNVEV (reference sequence). The CDR3 protein is CASSLILTGELFF. The CDR3 DNA is TGTGCCAGCAGTTTGATACTCACCGGGGAGCTGTTTTTT.

Notes on this clone: This sample also contains other DNA sequences that code for the same CDR3. J is TRBJ2-2 and V is TRBV29-1, with D perhaps matching TRBD2 (6 bases). Per germline, CDR1 SQVTM and CDR2 ANQGSEA. This CDR3 is 12 amino acids long. V was pared by 5 bases and J by 5 bases, with 9 bases between. The CDR3 DNA sequence: TGCAGCGTTCACCGGGAGACCGGGGAGCTGTTTTTT. This translates into CSVHRETGELFF.

This chain links TRBV7-2 with TRBJ1-2; D might be TRBD1 (6 bases). Germline V gene sequence: CDR1 SGHTA, CDR2 FQGNSA. Trimming cost V 3 bases and J 4 bases, with 15 bases left between them. This CDR3 has 15 amino acids. CDR3 sequence: CASSFGTPAFYGYTF. The CDR3 DNA reads as TGTGCCAGCAGCTTCGGGACACCTGCATTCTATGGCTACACCTTC.

The chain uses TRBV9 and TRBJ1-2; D call uncertain. Trimming shortened V by 1 base and J by 2 bases, and 9 bases separated the two germline ends. The length of the CDR3 is 14 residues. CDR1 and CDR2 from the germline V gene are SGDLS and YYNGEE. The CDR3 nucleotides read TGTGCCAGCAGCGTAACCGACGGGAACTATGGCTACACCTTC. As protein: CASSVTDGNYGYTF.

The chain has TRBV5-1 and TRBJ2-2; D is unresolved. In germline, CDR1 is SGHRS, CDR2 YFSETQ. V was cut by 3 bases and J by 3 bases, with 15 bases left in between. The length of the CDR3 is 16 residues. The CDR3 loop reads CASSSRHSKYTGELFF. The CDR3 DNA reads as TGCGCCAGCAGCTCAAGACACTCAAAATACACCGGGGAGCTGTTTTTT.

V gene TRBV29-1 combines with J gene TRBJ2-7; 7 bases are shared with TRBD2. The CDR3 extends over 14 amino acids. With 5 bases clipped from V and 4 bases from J, the junction kept 11 bases outside the gene matches. Per germline, CDR1 SQVTM and CDR2 ANQGSEA. The CDR3 sequence: CSVILAEHIYEQYF. DNA of the CDR3: TGCAGCGTTATTCTAGCGGAGCACATTTACGAGCAGTACTTC.

This rearrangement joins TRBV27 to TRBJ1-5, with D possibly matching TRBD1 (6 bases). The V gene's germline CDR1 is MNHEY and CDR2 SMNVEV (reference sequence). This CDR3 contains 15 residues. The ends were cut back, 4 bases at V and 6 bases at J, with 16 bases in the middle. The CDR3 spells CASSSWGGQGQPQHF. DNA of the CDR3: TGTGCCAGCAGTTCCTGGGGGGGGCAGGGTCAGCCCCAGCATTTT.

Turning to this clone: At one of its ends the junction is not consistent with the germline gene, which may arise from a read error. V and J are TRBV13 and TRBJ2-7; tentatively, D is TRBD1 (6 bases). Germline CDR1 is PRHDT and CDR2 is FYEKMQ (reference sequence). This CDR3 has 11 residues. The CDR3 here is CASSSDRPINF. For the CDR3, the DNA is TGTGCCAGCAGCTCCGACAGGCCCATAAACTTC.

In regard to this clone: Other DNA variants within this sample encode the same CDR3. V gene TRBV11-2 combines with J gene TRBJ1-3, with D unclear. Germline CDR1 is SGHAT and CDR2 is FQNNGV. V was cut by 1 base and J by 0 bases, with 4 bases left in between. This CDR3 contains 14 residues. The CDR3, as DNA: TGTGCCAGCAGCTTAGTAGGCTCTGGAAACACCATATATTTT. It yields the protein CASSLVGSGNTIYF.

This sequence joins TRBV7-9 and TRBJ2-2; the match to TRBD1 covers 7 bases. J gave up 2 bases and V 4 bases, and 10 bases lay outside the gene matches. CDR1 is SEHNR, CDR2 FQNEAQ, per germline (reference sequence). The CDR3 consists of 17 residues. Written as DNA, the CDR3 is TGTGCCAGCAGCTCCTACGGGGACAGACATAACACCGGGGAGCTGTTTTTT. Its protein product is CASSSYGDRHNTGELFF. Supplemented by reference TRBV7-9 and TRBJ2-2, the full variable domain reads DTGVSQNPRHKITKRGQNVTFRCDPISEHNRLYWYRQTLGQGPEFLTYFQNEAQLEKSRLLSDRFSAERPKGSFSTLEIQRTEQGDSAMYLCASSSYGDRHNTGELFFGEGSRLTVL.

The rearrangement links TRBV16 to TRBJ2-5; D gene unclear. This CDR3 is 14 amino acids long. Trimming shortened V by 0 bases and J by 4 bases, and 9 bases separated the two germline ends. Germline CDR1 and CDR2: KGHSY and FQNENV. The chain's CDR3 is CASSQSGFGETQYF. CDR3 in DNA: TGTGCCAGCAGCCAATCTGGATTCGGAGAGACCCAGTACTTC.

This chain links TRBV19 with TRBJ2-6; no clear D gene. Trimming removed 4 bases at V and 0 bases at J, with 7 bases between. The CDR3 runs 15 residues. CDR1 and CDR2 from the germline V gene are LNHDA and SQIVND (reference sequence). CDR3 coding DNA: TGTGCCAGTAGTACCATACGCTCTGGGGCCAACGTCCTGACTTTC. It translates to CASSTIRSGANVLTF.

The chain couples TRBV6-1 to TRBJ2-5, with 7 bases aligning to TRBD2. V was pared by 7 bases and J by 1 base, with 6 bases of the junction left unmatched. This CDR3 spans 14 amino acids. Per germline, CDR1 MNHNS and CDR2 SASEGT. CDR3 coding DNA: TGTGCCAGCACCGGACTAGAAGTCCAAGAGACCCAGTACTTC. Residues: CASTGLEVQETQYF.

The J gene is TRBJ2-7, the V gene TRBV5-6; unclear D gene. Deletions cut 2 bases from V and 6 bases from J, with 18 bases between. In germline, CDR1 is SGHDT, CDR2 YYEEEE. The CDR3 has 15 amino acids. In DNA form, the CDR3 reads TGTGCCAGCAGCTTTCAAGCTTCAGGTCTAGGCGAGCAGTACTTC. Its translation: CASSFQASGLGEQYF.

The chain is built from TRBV19 and TRBJ1-2, with TRBD1 matching 8 bases. From germline, CDR1 is LNHDA and CDR2 SQIVND (reference sequence). The CDR3 has 15 amino acids. After removal of 3 bases from V and 0 bases from J, the junction contained 3 bases not matched to a gene. The CDR3 sequence: CASSMDRVANYGYTF. CDR3 DNA sequence: TGTGCCAGTAGTATGGACAGGGTCGCTAACTATGGCTACACCTTC.

V usage is TRBV11-2 and J usage is TRBJ2-1; D tentatively fits TRBD1 or TRBD2 (5 bases each). V was trimmed by 3 bases and J by 7 bases, leaving 13 bases between them. CDR3 size: 14 residues. Germline V lookup: CDR1 SGHAT, CDR2 FQNNGV. As DNA, the CDR3 is TGTGCCAGCAGCTTGATAGGGACCAGTAATGAGCAGTTCTTC. Translated: CASSLIGTSNEQFF. Supplemented by reference TRBV11-2 and TRBJ2-1, the full variable domain reads EAGVAQSPRYKIIEKRQSVAFWCNPISGHATLYWYQQILGQGPKLLIQFQNNGVVDDSQLPKDRFSAERLKGVDSTLKIQPAKLEDSAVYLCASSLIGTSNEQFFGPGTRLTVL.

DNA for the CDR3: TGTGCCAGCAGCCAAAGGGATGTCGGGACCCAGTACTTC. It yields the protein CASSQRDVGTQYF. The chain has TRBV7-6 and TRBJ2-5; no firm D call. Trimming took 5 bases from V and 7 from J, leaving 14 bases between them. CDR1 is SGHVS, CDR2 FNYEAQ, per germline. This CDR3 has 13 residues.

This clone has just one count. The CDR3 DNA sequence: TGTGCCAGCAGCACAGGGGACAGGACAGACTTCTACGAGCAGTACTTC. Protein product: CASSTGDRTDFYEQYF. V usage is TRBV9 and J usage is TRBJ2-7; 8 bases line up with TRBD1. This CDR3 region has 16 residues. With 4 bases clipped from V and 3 bases from J, the junction kept 12 bases outside the gene matches. Germline CDR1 and CDR2: SGDLS and YYNGEE. Variable domain in full (rest from reference TRBV9 and TRBJ2-7): DSGVTQTPKHLITATGQRVTLRCSPRSGDLSVYWYQQSLDQGLQFLIQYYNGEERAKGNILERFSAQQFPDLHSELNLSSLELGDSALYFCASSTGDRTDFYEQYFGPGTRLTVT.